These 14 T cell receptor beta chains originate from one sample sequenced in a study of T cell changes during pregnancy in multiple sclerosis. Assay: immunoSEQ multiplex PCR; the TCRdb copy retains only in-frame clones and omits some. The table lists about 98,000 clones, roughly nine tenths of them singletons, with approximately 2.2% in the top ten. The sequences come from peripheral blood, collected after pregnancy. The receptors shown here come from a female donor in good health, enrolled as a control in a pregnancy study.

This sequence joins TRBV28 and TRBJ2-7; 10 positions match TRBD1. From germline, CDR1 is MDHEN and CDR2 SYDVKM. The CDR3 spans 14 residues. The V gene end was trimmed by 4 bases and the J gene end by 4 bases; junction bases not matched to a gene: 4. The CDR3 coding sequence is TGTGCCAGCAGTTCTTGGGACAGGGGTTACGAGCAGTACTTC. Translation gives CASSSWDRGYEQYF.

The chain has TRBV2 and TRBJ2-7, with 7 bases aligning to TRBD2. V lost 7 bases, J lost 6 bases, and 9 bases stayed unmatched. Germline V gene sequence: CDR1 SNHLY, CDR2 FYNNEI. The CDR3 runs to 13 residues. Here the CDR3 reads CASNRASGGEQYF. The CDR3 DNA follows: TGTGCCAGCAATCGGGCATCGGGGGGCGAGCAGTACTTC. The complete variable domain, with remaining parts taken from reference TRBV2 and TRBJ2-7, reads EPEVTQTPSHQVTQMGQEVILRCVPISNHLYFYWYRQILGQKVEFLVSFYNNEISEKSEIFDDQFSVERPDGSNFTLKIRSTKLEDSAMYFCASNRASGGEQYFGPGTRLTVT.

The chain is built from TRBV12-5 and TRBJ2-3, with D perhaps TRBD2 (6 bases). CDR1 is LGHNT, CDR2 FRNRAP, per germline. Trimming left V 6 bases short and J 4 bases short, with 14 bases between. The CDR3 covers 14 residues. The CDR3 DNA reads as TGTGCTAGTGGCCCCGGTGGAGGGGCAGATACGCAGTATTTT. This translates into CASGPGGGADTQYF.

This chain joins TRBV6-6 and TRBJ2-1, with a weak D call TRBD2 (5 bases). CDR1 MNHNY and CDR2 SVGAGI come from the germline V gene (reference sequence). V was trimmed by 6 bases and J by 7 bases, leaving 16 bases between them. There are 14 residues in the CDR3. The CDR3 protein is CASRSGYLKNEQFF. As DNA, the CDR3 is TGTGCCAGCAGGAGCGGCTATTTGAAAAATGAGCAGTTCTTC.

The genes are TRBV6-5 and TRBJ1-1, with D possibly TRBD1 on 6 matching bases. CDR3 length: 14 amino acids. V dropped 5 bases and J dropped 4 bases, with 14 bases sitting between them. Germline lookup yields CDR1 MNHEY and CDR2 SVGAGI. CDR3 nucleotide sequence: TGTGCCAGCAGTAACGCGGGGGGCGCCACTGAAGCTTTCTTT. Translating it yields CASSNAGGATEAFF.

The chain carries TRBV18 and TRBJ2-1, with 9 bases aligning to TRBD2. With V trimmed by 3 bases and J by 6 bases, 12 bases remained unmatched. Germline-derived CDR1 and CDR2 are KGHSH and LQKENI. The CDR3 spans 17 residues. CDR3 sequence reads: CASSPLPETSGINEQFF. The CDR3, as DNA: TGTGCCAGCTCACCCCTCCCGGAGACTAGCGGTATCAATGAGCAGTTCTTC.

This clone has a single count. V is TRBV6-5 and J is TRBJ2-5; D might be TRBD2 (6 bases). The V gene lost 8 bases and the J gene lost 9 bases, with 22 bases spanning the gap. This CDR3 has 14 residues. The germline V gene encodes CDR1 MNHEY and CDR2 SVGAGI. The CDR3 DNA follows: TGTGCCAGCCGAGACGCAGGAGGCCCGGGGGCCCAGTACTTC. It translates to CASRDAGGPGAQYF.

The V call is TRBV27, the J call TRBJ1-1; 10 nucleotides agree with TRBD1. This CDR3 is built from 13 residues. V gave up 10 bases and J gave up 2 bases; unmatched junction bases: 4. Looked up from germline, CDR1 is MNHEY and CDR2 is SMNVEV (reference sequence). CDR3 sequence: CATQTGGNTEAFF. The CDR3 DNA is TGTGCCACCCAGACAGGGGGCAACACTGAAGCTTTCTTT.

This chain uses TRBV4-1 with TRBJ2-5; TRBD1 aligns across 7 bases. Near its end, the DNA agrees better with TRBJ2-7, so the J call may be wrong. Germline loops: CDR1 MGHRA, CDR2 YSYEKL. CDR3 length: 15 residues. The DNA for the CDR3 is TGCGCCAGCAGCCAATCACAGGGGTATGTCCACGAGCAGTACTTC. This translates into CASSQSQGYVHEQYF.

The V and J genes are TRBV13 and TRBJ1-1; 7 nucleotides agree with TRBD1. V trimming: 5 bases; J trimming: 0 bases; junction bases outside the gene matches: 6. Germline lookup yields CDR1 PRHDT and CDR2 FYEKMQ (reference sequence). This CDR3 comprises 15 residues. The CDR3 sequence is CASSDSGQMNTEAFF. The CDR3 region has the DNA TGTGCCAGCAGCGACTCGGGACAGATGAACACTGAAGCTTTCTTT.

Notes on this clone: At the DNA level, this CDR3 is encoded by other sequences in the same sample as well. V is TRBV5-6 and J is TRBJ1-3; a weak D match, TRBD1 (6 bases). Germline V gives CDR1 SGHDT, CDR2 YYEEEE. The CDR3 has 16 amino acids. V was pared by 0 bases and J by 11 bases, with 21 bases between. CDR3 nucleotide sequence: TGTGCCAGCAGCTTGGCGTTTGGCAGGGGAATGTCGGCCATATATTTT. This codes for CASSLAFGRGMSAIYF.

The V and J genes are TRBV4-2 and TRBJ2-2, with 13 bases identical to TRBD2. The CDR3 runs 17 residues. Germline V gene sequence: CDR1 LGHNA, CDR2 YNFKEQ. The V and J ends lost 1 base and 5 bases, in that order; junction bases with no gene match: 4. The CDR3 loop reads CASSQVVTSGGTGELFF. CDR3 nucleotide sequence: TGTGCCAGCAGCCAAGTGGTGACTAGCGGGGGGACCGGGGAGCTGTTTTTT.

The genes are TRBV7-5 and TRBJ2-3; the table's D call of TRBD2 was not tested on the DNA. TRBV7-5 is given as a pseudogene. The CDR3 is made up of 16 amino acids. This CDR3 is CARSLAVPGGPGTQYF. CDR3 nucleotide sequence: TGTGCCAGAAGCTTAGCGGTTCCGGGGGGGCCTGGGACGCAGTATTTT.

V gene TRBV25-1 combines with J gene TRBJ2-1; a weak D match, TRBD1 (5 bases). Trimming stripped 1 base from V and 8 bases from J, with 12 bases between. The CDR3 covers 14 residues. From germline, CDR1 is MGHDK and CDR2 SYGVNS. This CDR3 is CASSEWGRVDEQFF. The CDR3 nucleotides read TGTGCCAGCAGTGAATGGGGCAGGGTGGATGAGCAGTTCTTC.